The entry below gives a single TCR beta chain sequence along with its context. What this receptor recognizes is not known. No much larger clone is present one base from it, and per-base qualities are unavailable. The protocol used for the library was the immunoSEQ multiplex PCR assay. Not all clones reach the TCRdb copy of this immuneACCESS table, which keeps in-frame sequences only. Checked studies attribute under half of the gap to unresolved V genes and leave the rest unexplained. Here the sample has 55,000 to 65,000 clones; about 86% occur a single time. About 4.8% of the sample is taken by the ten largest. The sample belongs to a study of technical replicates of blood from several donors (dated by TCRdb to between 2016 and 2019). V and J are truncated by 0 bases and 4 bases respectively, leaving an intervening sequence of 6 bases. CDR1 and CDR2 were assigned from the germline V gene as MRHNA and SNTAGT. The CDR3 runs 14 amino acids, cysteine and phenylalanine included. Only the CDR3 DNA stays, 42 bases, in frame from base 1.

Sequencing was performed on PBMCs. The rearranged chain carries TRBV6-4 and TRBJ2-2; the D gene is unclear. This TCR derives from a human donor in good health. Some clones in this sample may be carry-over from other donors' samples. The sequenced DNA is TGTGCCAGCAGTGACTCAGCCTCCACCGGGGAGCTGTTTTTT. This is translated as CASSDSASTGELFF.